This T cell receptor beta chain comes out of a study of early T cells in non-severe SARS-CoV-2 infection (dated by TCRdb to the early 2020s). Regarding the study in general: Because TCR sequencing relied on bulk RNA taken from unsorted whole blood, pairing of alpha and beta chains was not possible. Summary of the overall study and its limitations: VDJdb matching was skewed toward anti-spike CD8 responses and likely underestimated virus-specific expansions by missing private and CD4 specificities.

Library generation was performed with 5' RACE. Reads for this sample came from a NextSeq 500. In the TCR library protocol, unique molecular identifiers were attached to individual cDNA molecules to correct for PCR bias and sequencing error. TCR alpha and beta chains were both sequenced, and the abundances of alpha and beta sequences in each sample were closely correlated with each other. The authors' pipeline ran thus. Decombinator V4 was used to annotate the V gene, J gene and CDR3 of the TCR sequences. TCRs were defined as expanded if a significant change between any two time points was detected under a Poisson model with p below 0.0001. TCR abundances were normalised to the total number of TCRs sequenced per sample and expressed as counts per million. TRAV1-2 paired with TRAJ12, TRAJ20 or TRAJ33 defined MAIT TCRs, while TRAV10 paired with TRAJ18 defined iNKT TCRs. A search of VDJdb, accessed on 1 November 2021, was run for TCRs annotated to CMV, EBV and SARS-CoV-2, with TCRs annotated for multiple antigens excluded. TCRdb redid the processing of the public reads, applying fastp at Q25 and MiXCR, and retained in-frame beta chains. Rows are unified per CDR3 protein, each entry keeping the most common DNA and genes. The V and J calls come from TCRdb's annotation, not from the publication. A total of 25,000 to 35,000 distinct CDR3 sequences appear in this sample, around 7% of them only once. About 3% of the sample is in the top ten clones.

V is reduced by 2 bases and J by 2 bases, leaving a spacing of 6 bases between them. According to the germline V gene, CDR1 reads MNHEY and CDR2 reads SVGAGI. The CDR3 holds 13 amino acids from the cysteine to the phenylalanine. Just the 39-base CDR3 DNA is kept, in frame starting at base 1. Of note for this clonotype: The target of this receptor is not known. Base qualities are not at hand, and no much larger clone is one base apart.

Set within a cohort of healthcare workers in London, UK, this nested case-control study involved weekly PCR testing of nasopharyngeal swabs along with blood sampling. Healthcare workers were enrolled in the week of the UK lockdown, from 23 to 31 March 2020, and were followed every week for up to roughly 15 weeks. The chain joins TRBV6-5 to TRBJ2-5; matching of 6 bases hints at TRBD2 as the D gene. This clonotype was sampled from an adult who was a healthcare worker with PCR-confirmed SARS-CoV-2 infection or an uninfected control (not recorded which). The source material was whole blood. The CDR3 protein is CASSYGGQETQYF. The DNA reads as follows: TGTGCCAGCAGTTACGGGGGGCAAGAGACCCAGTACTTC.